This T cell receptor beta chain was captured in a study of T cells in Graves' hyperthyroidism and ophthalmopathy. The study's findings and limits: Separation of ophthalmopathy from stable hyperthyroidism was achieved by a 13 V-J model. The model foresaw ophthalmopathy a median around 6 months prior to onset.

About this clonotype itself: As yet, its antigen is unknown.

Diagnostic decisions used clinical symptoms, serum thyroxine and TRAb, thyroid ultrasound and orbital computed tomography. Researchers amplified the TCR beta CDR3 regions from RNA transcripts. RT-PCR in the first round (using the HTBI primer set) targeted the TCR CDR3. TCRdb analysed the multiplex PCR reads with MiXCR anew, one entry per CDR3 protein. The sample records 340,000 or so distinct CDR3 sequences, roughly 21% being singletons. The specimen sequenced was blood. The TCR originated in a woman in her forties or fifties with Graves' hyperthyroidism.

The CDR3 nucleotides read TGTGCCAGCGGAACCCCGGCTAGCGGGGCCACAGATACGCAGTATTTT. Translated: CASGTPASGATDTQYF. J is TRBJ2-3 and V is TRBV27; 9 nucleotides align to TRBD2. The V gene's germline CDR1 is MNHEY and CDR2 SMNVEV (reference sequence). Unmatched junction bases numbered 11, after V lost 8 bases and J lost 2 bases. CDR3 length: 16 amino acids.